Listed here are 26 T cell receptor beta chains from one sample, sequenced in a study of blood T cell repertoires in COVID-19. Measured with immunoSEQ multiplex PCR; TCRdb has only the in-frame clones, and not every one. The table has roughly 110,000 clones, 84% seen once. The sample taken for sequencing was peripheral blood. These receptors came from a human donor in a cohort sampled during active COVID-19.

The chain joins TRBV28 to TRBJ1-3; D gene ambiguous. Germline V gene sequence: CDR1 MDHEN, CDR2 SYDVKM. The CDR3 is made up of 12 amino acids. V was trimmed by 2 bases and J by 11 bases, leaving 10 bases between them. Written as DNA, the CDR3 is TGTGCCAGCAGTTTACCACAGCGGCCCATATATTTT. Translated: CASSLPQRPIYF.

The chain recombines TRBV28 with TRBJ1-3; 7 bases are shared with TRBD1. CDR1 and CDR2 (germline): MDHEN, SYDVKM. Trimming at V came to 7 bases and at J to 0 bases, leaving 6 bases not matched to a gene. This CDR3 is 15 amino acids long. The chain's CDR3 is CASILTGYSGNTIYF. The CDR3 DNA reads TGTGCCAGCATCCTGACAGGGTACTCTGGAAACACCATATATTTT.

The chain has TRBV2 and TRBJ2-7; weak D call: TRBD1 (6 bases). The CDR3 totals 12 residues. CDR1 is SNHLY, CDR2 FYNNEI, per germline. With 8 bases removed from V and 0 bases from J, the gap between germline ends came to 8 bases. CDR3 protein: CASRDNSYEQYF. The DNA of the CDR3 is TGTGCCAGCCGGGACAACTCCTACGAGCAGTACTTC.

The gene calls are TRBV6-2 or TRBV6-3 and TRBJ1-1; D possibly corresponds to TRBD1 (5 bases). Trimming took 0 bases from V and 4 from J, leaving 9 bases between them. Germline-derived CDR1 and CDR2 are MNHEY and SVGEGT. The length of the CDR3 is 14 residues. This CDR3 reads CASSYSTEITEAFF. CDR3 coding DNA: TGTGCCAGCAGTTACTCGACAGAAATCACTGAAGCTTTCTTT.

The gene calls are TRBV20-1 and TRBJ2-7; 11 bases agree with TRBD2. This CDR3 contains 14 residues. Trimming removed 3 bases from V and 5 bases from J; junction bases left unmatched: 6. Per germline, CDR1 DFQATT and CDR2 SNEGSKA (reference sequence). The CDR3 sequence is CSASSSSGRNEQYV. The CDR3, as DNA: TGCAGTGCTAGTTCGTCTAGCGGGAGGAACGAGCAGTACGTC.

The chain combines TRBV11-2 with TRBJ2-1; 14 nucleotides match TRBD2. Germline lookup yields CDR1 SGHAT and CDR2 FQNNGV. This CDR3 has 16 amino acids. V was pared by 2 bases and J by 7 bases, with 4 bases of the junction left unmatched. CDR3 residues: CASSLIGLAGGNEQFF. CDR3 bases: TGTGCCAGCAGCTTAATAGGACTAGCGGGGGGAAATGAGCAGTTCTTC.

This sequence joins TRBV15 and TRBJ2-5; D is possibly TRBD2 (7 bases). The V gene lost 1 base and the J gene lost 5 bases, with 14 bases spanning the gap. Germline CDR1 is LNHNV and CDR2 is YYDKDF (reference sequence). The CDR3 is made up of 15 amino acids. The CDR3 nucleotides read TGTGCCACCAGCAGAGGAACGGGGAGGGGGGAGACCCAGTACTTC. Translated: CATSRGTGRGETQYF.

The chain carries TRBV18 and TRBJ1-4; perhaps TRBD1 as D (6 bases). The V gene's germline CDR1 is KGHSH and CDR2 LQKENI. Deletions cut 5 bases from V and 8 bases from J, with 18 bases between. The CDR3 contains 15 residues. CDR3 DNA sequence: TGTGCCAGCTCATCCACAGGGTTGGATCGAGAAAAACTGTTTTTT. Amino acid sequence: CASSSTGLDREKLFF.

The chain is built from TRBV5-4 and TRBJ2-3; TRBD2 aligns across 7 bases. Germline trimming cut 4 bases from V and 2 bases from J; bases unmatched to any gene: 10. The CDR3 length is 16 residues. Per germline, CDR1 SGHNT and CDR2 YYREEE (reference sequence). For the CDR3, the DNA is TGTGCCAGCAGCAACTCATGGAGCGGGAACACAGATACGCAGTATTTT. Translated: CASSNSWSGNTDTQYF.

J is TRBJ1-1 and V is TRBV6-5; maybe TRBD1 (5 bases). The V and J ends lost 5 bases and 6 bases respectively, with 16 bases between them. The CDR3 is 14 residues long. Germline V gives CDR1 MNHEY, CDR2 SVGAGI. CDR3 region: CASSPTGGIPEAFF. The CDR3 DNA sequence: TGTGCCAGCAGTCCTACGGGGGGGATCCCTGAAGCTTTCTTT.

As DNA, the CDR3 is TGTGCCAGCAGCCCCCCGGGGAGGACAACCTACGAGCAGTACTTC. Translated, it gives CASSPPGRTTYEQYF. The chain uses TRBV5-4 and TRBJ2-7, with D possibly being TRBD2 (6 bases). The germline V and J ends were trimmed by 4 bases and 2 bases, with 16 bases remaining between them. The V gene's germline CDR1 is SGHNT and CDR2 YYREEE (reference sequence). This CDR3 is built from 15 residues.

This sequence joins TRBV11-2 and TRBJ1-4; no reliable D call. CDR1 is SGHAT, CDR2 FQNNGV, per germline. This CDR3 is built from 13 residues. The V and J ends lost 3 bases and 8 bases respectively, with 10 bases between them. The CDR3 region is CASSLTLLEKLFF. The CDR3 nucleotides are TGTGCCAGCAGCTTGACTTTGCTGGAAAAACTGTTTTTT. The entire variable domain, with the rest obtained from reference TRBV11-2 and TRBJ1-4, is as follows: EAGVAQSPRYKIIEKRQSVAFWCNPISGHATLYWYQQILGQGPKLLIQFQNNGVVDDSQLPKDRFSAERLKGVDSTLKIQPAKLEDSAVYLCASSLTLLEKLFFGSGTQLSVL.

The J gene is TRBJ2-7, the V gene TRBV5-6; TRBD2 aligns across 11 bases. Germline V gene sequence: CDR1 SGHDT, CDR2 YYEEEE. This CDR3 is 16 amino acids long. V lost 5 bases to trimming and J lost 5 bases; unmatched junction nucleotides: 12. Here the CDR3 reads CASSQGDLAGGHEQYF. CDR3 nucleotides: TGTGCCAGCAGTCAGGGAGATCTAGCGGGAGGACACGAGCAGTACTTC.

This clone was observed many times. Other DNA sequences of this sample code for an identical CDR3. The genes are TRBV7-9 and TRBJ1-5, with 9 bases that match TRBD1. CDR3 size: 15 residues. Per the germline V gene, CDR1 is SEHNR and CDR2 is FQNEAQ (reference sequence). With 4 bases clipped from V and 1 base from J, the junction kept 2 bases outside the gene matches. CDR3 bases: TGTGCCAGCAGCTGGGGGACAGGGAGCAATCAGCCCCAGCATTTT. As protein: CASSWGTGSNQPQHF.

Comment on this clone: Other DNA sequences within the sample encode an identical CDR3. The V and J genes are TRBV7-2 and TRBJ1-1; 8 bases match TRBD1. Germline-derived CDR1 and CDR2 are SGHTA and FQGNSA. V dropped 5 bases and J dropped 6; count of bases not matched to a gene: 8. This CDR3 region has 14 residues. CDR3 bases: TGTGCCAGCAGCCTCGGACAGGGTTTCGCTGAAGCTTTCTTT. This gives the protein CASSLGQGFAEAFF.

V is TRBV9 and J is TRBJ1-3, with D possibly matching TRBD1 (6 bases). V was shortened by 0 bases and J by 3 bases, with 19 bases between the two germline ends. The CDR3 runs 18 residues. The germline gives CDR1 SGDLS, CDR2 YYNGEE. The CDR3 sequence: CASSVDPLGGFVGNTIYF. Here the CDR3 DNA reads TGTGCCAGCAGCGTAGACCCCCTAGGGGGATTCGTTGGAAACACCATATATTTT. Using reference TRBV9 and TRBJ1-3 for the parts outside the CDR3, the full variable domain is DSGVTQTPKHLITATGQRVTLRCSPRSGDLSVYWYQQSLDQGLQFLIQYYNGEERAKGNILERFSAQQFPDLHSELNLSSLELGDSALYFCASSVDPLGGFVGNTIYFGEGSWLTVV.

This chain connects TRBV7-2 to TRBJ2-1, with TRBD2 identical over 13 bases. Germline V gene sequence: CDR1 SGHTA, CDR2 FQGNSA. The CDR3 consists of 16 residues. J gave up 8 bases and V 5 bases, and 9 bases lay outside the gene matches. The DNA for the CDR3 is TGTGCCAGCAGCGCTGGGACTAGCGGGACTAGGGATGAGCAGTTCTTC. Translation gives CASSAGTSGTRDEQFF.

The J gene is TRBJ2-7, the V gene TRBV7-2, with 10 bases that match TRBD2. The germline gives CDR1 SGHTA, CDR2 FQGNSA. V lost 5 bases and J lost 7; bases outside the gene matches: 11. The CDR3 totals 15 residues. The CDR3 protein is CASSTRSSGSGEQYF. In nucleotides, the CDR3 is TGTGCCAGCAGCACCAGGTCTAGCGGGAGTGGGGAGCAGTACTTC.

This sequence joins TRBV15 and TRBJ1-1; 12 positions match TRBD1. Trimming at V came to 5 bases and at J to 11 bases, leaving 6 bases not matched to a gene. The CDR3 has 13 amino acids. Germline V gene data show CDR1 as LNHNV and CDR2 as YYDKDF (reference sequence). CDR3 bases: TGTGCCACCAGCGCCGGGACAGGGGGCGCGGCTTTCTTT. Amino acids: CATSAGTGGAAFF.

The chain is built from TRBV24-1 and TRBJ2-5; D unclear. V gave up 1 base and J gave up 5 bases, with 4 bases separating them. CDR3 length: 12 amino acids. CDR1 and CDR2 from the germline V gene are KGHDR and SFDVKD. The CDR3 spells CATSDFRETQYF. CDR3 sequence (DNA): TGTGCCACCAGTGATTTCCGGGAGACCCAGTACTTC.

The gene calls are TRBV5-4 and TRBJ2-1, with TRBD1 matching 8 bases. The CDR3 runs 14 residues. V lost 5 bases to trimming and J lost 7 bases; unmatched junction nucleotides: 8. The germline V gene has CDR1 SGHNT and CDR2 YYREEE (reference sequence). The CDR3 loop reads CASRRQGSINEQFF. The CDR3 DNA reads as TGTGCCAGCAGGAGACAGGGGAGTATTAATGAGCAGTTCTTC. Together with reference TRBV5-4 and TRBJ2-1, the CDR3 gives the full variable domain: ETGVTQSPTHLIKTRGQQVTLRCSSQSGHNTVSWYQQALGQGPQFIFQYYREEENGRGNFPPRFSGLQFPNYSSELNVNALELDDSALYLCASRRQGSINEQFFGPGTRLTVL.

The chain has TRBV4-3 and TRBJ2-7; TRBD2 matches 7 bases. The CDR3 is 13 amino acids. Germline CDR1 is LGHNA and CDR2 is YSLEER. J gave up 4 bases and V 3 bases, and 3 bases lay outside the gene matches. The CDR3 protein is CASSHGGNYEQYF. CDR3 nucleotide sequence: TGCGCCAGCAGCCACGGGGGGAATTACGAGCAGTACTTC.

This clone appeared a few times. J is TRBJ2-6 and V is TRBV27; 12 bases are a match to TRBD2. CDR3 length equals 19 residues. Trimming removed 6 bases from V and 0 bases from J; junction bases left unmatched: 9. Germline lookup yields CDR1 MNHEY and CDR2 SMNVEV (reference sequence). The DNA of the CDR3 is TGTGCCAGCAGCCCCCCGGGGACTAGCGGGTACTCTGGGGCCAACGTCCTGACTTTC. Protein: CASSPPGTSGYSGANVLTF.

J is TRBJ2-1 and V is TRBV4-1; D is perhaps TRBD2 (6 bases). V was clipped by 1 base and J by 10 bases, with 20 bases between them. In germline, CDR1 is MGHRA, CDR2 YSYEKL. This CDR3 region has 16 residues. The CDR3 loop is CASSQGLASGRREQFF. Written as DNA, the CDR3 is TGCGCCAGCAGCCAAGGGCTTGCGAGCGGGCGAAGAGAGCAGTTCTTC.

CDR3 residues: CAWRGGQSPLHF. The CDR3 DNA reads as TGTGCCTGGCGGGGGGGGCAATCACCCCTCCACTTT. The rearrangement links TRBV30 to TRBJ1-6; TRBD1 might be the D (6 bases). Germline loops: CDR1 GTSNPN, CDR2 SVGIG (reference sequence). The CDR3 contains 12 residues. Trimming took 5 bases from V and 10 from J, leaving 12 bases between them.

This clone has a single count. This chain uses TRBV11-2 with TRBJ1-1; TRBD1 matches 7 bases. Germline V gene data show CDR1 as SGHAT and CDR2 as FQNNGV. The CDR3 consists of 15 residues. Trimming took 5 bases from V and 5 from J; bases not matched to a gene: 11. CDR3 residues: CASSPRTGARTEAFF. The CDR3 DNA is TGTGCCAGCAGCCCAAGGACAGGCGCGAGAACTGAAGCTTTCTTT.